Below, 8 T cell receptor beta chains from the same sample are listed, as sequenced in a study of T-cell memory formation after mild COVID-19. TCRdb analysed the 5' RACE reads with MiXCR anew, one entry per CDR3 protein. The table includes 300,000 to 350,000 distinct CDR3 sequences, 15% to 20% detected once. Sequencing input: PBMCs or a T cell subset sorted from them (not recorded which). All receptors derive from a man between 18 and 29 years old who had mild COVID-19 (a few samples of this study predate the infection). Cell type and time point are not known.

This clonotype was picked up many times. The chain couples TRBV3-1 to TRBJ2-2, with D hard to call. There are 18 residues in the CDR3. Per germline, CDR1 LGHDT and CDR2 YNNKEL (reference sequence). The V end lost 1 base, the J end lost 0 bases, and 15 bases lay between the germline ends. The DNA for the CDR3 is TGTGCCAGCAGCCAAGCGATTACGGTGACCGCGAACACCGGGGAGCTGTTTTTT. Its translation: CASSQAITVTANTGELFF. Full variable domain (remainder filled in from reference TRBV3-1 and TRBJ2-2): DTAVSQTPKYLVTQMGNDKSIKCEQNLGHDTMYWYKQDSKKFLKIMFSYNNKELIINETVPNRFSPKSPDKAHLNLHINSLELGDSAVYFCASSQAITVTANTGELFFGEGSRLTVL.

This clonotype was seen a handful of times. The chain has TRBV7-9 and TRBJ2-2, with D unclear. Germline-derived CDR1 and CDR2 are SEHNR and FQNEAQ (reference sequence). Trimming took 5 bases from V and 0 from J, leaving 10 bases between them. The length of the CDR3 is 15 residues. CDR3 sequence: CASSPDGPNTGELFF. In DNA form, the CDR3 reads TGTGCCAGCAGCCCGGACGGTCCGAACACCGGGGAGCTGTTTTTT.

This clonotype was seen a handful of times. The chain links TRBV7-9 to TRBJ1-5; D unresolved. V gave up 3 bases and J gave up 2 bases, with 8 bases separating them. Looked up from germline, CDR1 is SEHNR and CDR2 is FQNEAQ (reference sequence). CDR3 length: 14 residues. The CDR3 DNA reads TGTGCCAGCAGCTTCGACTGGGGCAATCAGCCCCAGCATTTT. This sequence encodes CASSFDWGNQPQHF.

This clonotype was observed a handful of times. The J gene is TRBJ2-4, the V gene TRBV27, with D perhaps TRBD2 (5 bases). The germline V gene has CDR1 MNHEY and CDR2 SMNVEV (reference sequence). Trimming removed 3 bases from V and 9 bases from J, with 15 bases in between. This CDR3 is built from 14 residues. This CDR3 reads CASSLGEGSGIQYF. CDR3 DNA: TGTGCCAGCAGTTTGGGTGAGGGCAGTGGCATTCAGTACTTC.

The chain links TRBV7-9 to TRBJ2-7; D might be TRBD2 (7 bases). This CDR3 is built from 15 residues. Trimming cost V 8 bases and J 1 base, with 18 bases left between them. Germline loops: CDR1 SEHNR, CDR2 FQNEAQ (reference sequence). The CDR3 reads CASLPSGGPSYEQYF. DNA for the CDR3: TGTGCCAGCCTACCTTCCGGGGGGCCTTCCTACGAGCAGTACTTC.

This clonotype was recorded a few times. The genes are TRBV7-9 and TRBJ2-7; perhaps TRBD1 as D (5 bases). This CDR3 contains 13 residues. The V and J ends lost 6 bases and 3 bases respectively, with 12 bases between them. Germline CDR1 reads SEHNR; CDR2 reads FQNEAQ (reference sequence). CDR3 amino acids: CASRRDSRYEQYF. CDR3 nucleotide sequence: TGTGCCAGCAGGCGAGACAGCCGCTACGAGCAGTACTTC.

In this sample, this clonotype turned up a few times. The chain has TRBV10-1 and TRBJ2-7; D is tentatively TRBD1 or TRBD2 (5 bases each). Trimming left V 8 bases short and J 5 bases short, with 16 bases between. Germline V lookup: CDR1 WNHNN, CDR2 SYGVQD (reference sequence). The CDR3 is made up of 13 amino acids. CDR3 nucleotide sequence: TGCGCCAGCGACCCTGAGGGGATCCACGAGCAGTACTTC. As protein: CASDPEGIHEQYF.

J is TRBJ2-1 and V is TRBV5-1; D possibly matches TRBD1 or TRBD2 (5 bases each). Deletions cut 3 bases from V and 8 bases from J, with 18 bases between. This CDR3 is 15 amino acids long. Per the germline V gene, CDR1 is SGHRS and CDR2 is YFSETQ. This CDR3 is CASSSRDGDAHEQFF. The CDR3 bases are TGCGCCAGCAGCTCCCGGGACGGGGACGCCCATGAGCAGTTCTTC.